The clone carrying this T cell receptor beta chain was seen ten or more times. Antigen: not known. This entry is derived from a study of T-cell memory formation after mild COVID-19. About the study: Clusters were largely donor specific.

Germline trimming cut 6 bases from V and 6 bases from J; bases unmatched to any gene: 6. This CDR3 spans 14 amino acids. Germline CDR1 is SEHNR and CDR2 is FQNEAQ (reference sequence). Study outcomes and limitations: Whereas later expanders leaned CD4+, clones contracting day 15 to 85 showed a balanced CD4/CD8 makeup. Whether second-wave clones peaking at day 37 were SARS-CoV-2 specific went unconfirmed.

TCR alpha and TCR beta cDNA libraries with sample barcodes and UMIs came from 5'RACE using constant-segment primers. TCRdb called the 5' RACE reads again in MiXCR, with one record for every CDR3 protein. Of about 45,000 distinct CDR3 sequences in the sample, 6% to 9.5% are singletons; the top ten hold approximately 1.3%. The material sequenced was PBMCs or a T cell subset sorted from them (not recorded which). The chain has TRBV7-9 and TRBJ2-7; 12 bases map to TRBD2. The TCR sequence derives from a young man who had mild COVID-19 (a few samples of this study predate the infection). Cell type and time point are not known. Here the CDR3 reads CASSPPGLAGEQYV. CDR3 nucleotides: TGTGCCAGCAGTCCTCCGGGACTAGCGGGCGAGCAGTACGTC.